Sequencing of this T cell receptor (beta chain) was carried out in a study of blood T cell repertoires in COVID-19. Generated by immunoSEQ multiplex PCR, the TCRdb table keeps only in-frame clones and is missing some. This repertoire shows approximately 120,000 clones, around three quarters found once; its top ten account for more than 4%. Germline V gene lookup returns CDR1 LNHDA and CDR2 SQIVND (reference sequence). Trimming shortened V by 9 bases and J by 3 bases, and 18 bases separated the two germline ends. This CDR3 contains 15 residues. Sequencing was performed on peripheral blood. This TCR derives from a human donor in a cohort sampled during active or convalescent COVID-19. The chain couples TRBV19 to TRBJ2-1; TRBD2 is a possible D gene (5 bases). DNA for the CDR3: TGTGCCAGCAGCATAGGTCGGGGTAACTACAATGAGCAGTTCTTC. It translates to CASSIGRGNYNEQFF.